This TCR beta chain comes out of a study of blood T cell repertoires in COVID-19. Overall study: Sites in the United States, Italy and Spain provided acute and convalescent COVID-19 samples. T cells, B-cell-depleted T cells, or PBMCs supplied cDNA or gDNA.

The trim removed 7 bases at V and 5 bases at J, leaving 8 bases unmatched. The CDR3 length is 15 residues. The germline V gene encodes CDR1 MNHEY and CDR2 SVGAGI. Per the original data handling: Reference gene primer amplification in the assay estimated nucleated cell counts. Repertoires were generated with immunoSEQ multiplex PCR, while TCRdb's copy carries only in-frame clones and drops some. The V and J calls and clone size come from that table; D and trimming were worked out from the DNA. The table lists over 120,000 clones, 65% to 85% of them singletons. The clonotype was recovered from a woman aged 55 to 70 with acute or convalescent COVID-19. The sample was peripheral blood. The chain recombines TRBV6-5 with TRBJ2-2; 9 bases are shared with TRBD2. CDR3 protein: CASKGLAGGTGELFF. Written as DNA, the CDR3 is TGTGCCAGCAAGGGCCTGGCGGGGGGGACCGGGGAGCTGTTTTTT.